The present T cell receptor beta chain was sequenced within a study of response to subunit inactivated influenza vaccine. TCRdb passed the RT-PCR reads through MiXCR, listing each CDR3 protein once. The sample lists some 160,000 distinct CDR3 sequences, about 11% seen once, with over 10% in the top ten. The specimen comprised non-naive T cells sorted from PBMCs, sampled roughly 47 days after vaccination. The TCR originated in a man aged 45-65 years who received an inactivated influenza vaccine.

CDR3 coding DNA: TGCGCCAGCAGCGCGTACGGGACTAGCGGGAGCACAGATACGCAGTATTTT. This translates into CASSAYGTSGSTDTQYF. The rearrangement links TRBV5-1 to TRBJ2-3, with 12 bases aligning to TRBD2. This CDR3 has 17 residues. Germline assignment: CDR1 SGHRS and CDR2 YFSETQ. J was trimmed by 0 bases and V by 4 bases; bases with no gene match: 6.